The subject of this entry is one T cell receptor beta chain. As yet, its antigen is unknown. TCRdb independently ran MiXCR on the reads; one entry per CDR3 protein. This table has hundreds of thousands of distinct CDR3 sequences, 25% to 35% appearing once. The record originates from a study of T cell repertoires in cytomegalovirus infection. Study summary: Matching HLA type and CMV infection were both indicated by public TCR beta signatures.

Looked up from germline, CDR1 is DFQATT and CDR2 is SNEGSKA (reference sequence). The CDR3 is 14 amino acids. Trimming left V 3 bases short and J 5 bases short, with 16 bases between. Study outcomes and limitations: CMV-specific TCR beta clonotypes restricted by HLA-C dominated the ex vivo response.

The starting material was cultured PBMCs, obtained from culture after CMV antigen stimulation. V usage is TRBV20-1 and J usage is TRBJ2-5, with a possible D match to TRBD2 (5 bases). The TCR was taken from a human donor in good health (CMV status not recorded). Some clones in this sample may be carry-over from other donors' samples. The CDR3 loop is CSASSAARDETQYF. The CDR3, as DNA: TGCAGTGCTAGTAGCGCAGCTCGAGATGAGACCCAGTACTTC.